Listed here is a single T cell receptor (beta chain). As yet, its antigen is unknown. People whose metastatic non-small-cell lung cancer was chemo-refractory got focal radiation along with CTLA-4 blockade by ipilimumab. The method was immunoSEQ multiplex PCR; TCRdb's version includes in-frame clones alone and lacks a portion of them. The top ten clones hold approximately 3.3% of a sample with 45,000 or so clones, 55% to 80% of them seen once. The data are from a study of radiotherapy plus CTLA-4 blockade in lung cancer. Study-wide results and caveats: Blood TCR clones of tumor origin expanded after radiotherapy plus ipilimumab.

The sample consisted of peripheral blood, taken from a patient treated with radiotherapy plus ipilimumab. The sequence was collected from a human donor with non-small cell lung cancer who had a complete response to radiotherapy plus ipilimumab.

The DNA of the CDR3 is TGTGCCAGCACCACCGGGGGGGGGTTTGGGGGCTACACCTTC. It translates to CASTTGGGFGGYTF. This rearrangement joins TRBV6-5 to TRBJ1-2; possibly TRBD1 for D (5 bases). V was clipped by 7 bases and J by 8 bases, with 20 bases between them. The CDR3 has 14 amino acids. Germline-derived CDR1 and CDR2 are MNHEY and SVGAGI.